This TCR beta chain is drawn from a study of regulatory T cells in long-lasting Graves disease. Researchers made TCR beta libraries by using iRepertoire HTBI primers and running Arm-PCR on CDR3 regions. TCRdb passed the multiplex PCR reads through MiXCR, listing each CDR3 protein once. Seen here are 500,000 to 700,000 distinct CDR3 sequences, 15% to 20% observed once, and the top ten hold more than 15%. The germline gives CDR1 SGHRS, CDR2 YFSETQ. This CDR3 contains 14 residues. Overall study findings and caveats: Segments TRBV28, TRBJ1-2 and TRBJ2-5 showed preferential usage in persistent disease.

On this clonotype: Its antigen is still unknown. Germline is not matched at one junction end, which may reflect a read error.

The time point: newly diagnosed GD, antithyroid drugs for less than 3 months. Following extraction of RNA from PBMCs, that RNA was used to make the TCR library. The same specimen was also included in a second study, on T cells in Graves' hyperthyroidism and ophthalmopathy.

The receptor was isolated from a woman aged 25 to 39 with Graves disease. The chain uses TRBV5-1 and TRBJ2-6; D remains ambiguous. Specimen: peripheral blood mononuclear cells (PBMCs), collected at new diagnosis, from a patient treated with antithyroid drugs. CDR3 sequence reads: CASSMATGTNVLTF. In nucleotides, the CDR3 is TGCGCCAGCAGCATGGCCACTGGGACCAACGTCCTGACTTTC.